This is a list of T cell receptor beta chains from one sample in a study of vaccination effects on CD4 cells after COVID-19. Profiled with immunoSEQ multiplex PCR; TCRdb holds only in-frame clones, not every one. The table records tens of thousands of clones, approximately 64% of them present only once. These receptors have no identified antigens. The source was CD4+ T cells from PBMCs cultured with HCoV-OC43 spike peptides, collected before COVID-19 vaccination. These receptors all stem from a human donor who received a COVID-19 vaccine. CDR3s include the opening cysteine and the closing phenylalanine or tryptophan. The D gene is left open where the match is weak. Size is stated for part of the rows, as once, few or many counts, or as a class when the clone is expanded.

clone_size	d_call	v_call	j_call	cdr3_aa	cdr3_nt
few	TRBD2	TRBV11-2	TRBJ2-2	CASSLRTSGMIGELFF	TGTGCCAGCAGCCTCCGGACTAGCGGGATGATCGGGGAGCTGTTTTTT
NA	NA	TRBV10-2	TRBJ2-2	CASSDPGTSGGELFF	TGCGCCAGCAGTGACCCTGGGACATCCGGCGGGGAGCTGTTTTTT
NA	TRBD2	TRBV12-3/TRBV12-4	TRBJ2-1	CASRGLTWQFF	TGTGCCAGCAGGGGACTAACGTGGCAGTTCTTC
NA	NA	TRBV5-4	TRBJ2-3	CASSYPGGRTDTQYF	TGTGCCAGCAGCTACCCAGGGGGGAGGACAGATACGCAGTATTTT
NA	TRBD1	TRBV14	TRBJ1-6	CASSQSSGGLSPLHF	TGTGCCAGCAGCCAATCCTCAGGGGGCCTATCACCCCTCCACTTT
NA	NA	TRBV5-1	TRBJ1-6	CASSLREGNSPLHF	TGCGCCAGCAGCTTAAGAGAGGGAAATTCACCCCTCCACTTT
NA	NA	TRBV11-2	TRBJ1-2	CASSSRDGNGYTF	TGTGCCAGCAGCTCCCGGGACGGAAATGGCTACACCTTC
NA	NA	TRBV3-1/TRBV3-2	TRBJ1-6	CASRAKGRQGGNSPLHF	TGTGCCAGCCGAGCCAAAGGGCGGCAGGGAGGTAATTCACCCCTCCACTTT
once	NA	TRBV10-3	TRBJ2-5	CAISESLGTETQYF	TGTGCCATCAGTGAGTCGCTCGGGACGGAGACCCAGTACTTC
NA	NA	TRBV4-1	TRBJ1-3	CASSQDWGVRNTIYF	TGCGCCAGCAGCCAAGATTGGGGGGTGAGAAACACCATATATTTT
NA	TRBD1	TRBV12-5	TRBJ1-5	CASGFSWTGQANQPQHF	TGTGCTAGTGGTTTTTCTTGGACAGGGCAGGCCAATCAGCCCCAGCATTTT
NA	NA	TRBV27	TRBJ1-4	CASSTLDINEKLFF	TGTGCCAGCAGTACTTTGGACATCAATGAAAAACTGTTTTTT
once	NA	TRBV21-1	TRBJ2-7	CASSSRGPREQYF	TGTGCCAGCAGCAGCAGGGGACCCCGCGAGCAGTACTTC
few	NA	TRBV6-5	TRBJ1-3	CASRSSGNTIYF	TGTGCCAGCAGGAGCTCTGGAAACACCATATATTTT
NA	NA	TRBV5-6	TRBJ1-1	CASSLAGGTRTEAFF	TGTGCCAGCAGCTTGGCCGGGGGGACCCGGACTGAAGCTTTCTTT
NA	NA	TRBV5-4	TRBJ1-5	CASSVDPTRQPQHF	TGTGCCAGCAGCGTCGACCCCACCCGGCAGCCCCAGCATTTT
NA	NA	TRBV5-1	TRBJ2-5	CASSRKIDRNQETQYF	TGCGCCAGCAGCCGAAAAATAGACAGGAACCAAGAGACCCAGTACTTC
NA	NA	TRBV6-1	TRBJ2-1	CASSEVIPGLSDSSYNEQFF	TGTGCCAGCAGTGAAGTAATCCCGGGACTCTCCGACAGCTCCTACAATGAGCAGTTCTTC
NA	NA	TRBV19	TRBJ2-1	CASTPTSGAGNEQFF	TGTGCCAGCACGCCAACGTCCGGGGCGGGCAATGAGCAGTTCTTC
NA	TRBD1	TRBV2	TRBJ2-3	CASSRYTGGAGDTQYF	TGTGCCAGCAGTCGCTATACAGGGGGCGCTGGAGATACGCAGTATTTT
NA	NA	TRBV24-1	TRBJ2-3	CATSDSRMWGTDTQYF	TGTGCCACCAGTGATTCGAGGATGTGGGGCACAGATACGCAGTATTTT
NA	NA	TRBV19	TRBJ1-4	CASSIVKTGGNEKLFF	TGTGCCAGTAGTATAGTAAAAACCGGGGGGAATGAAAAACTGTTTTTT
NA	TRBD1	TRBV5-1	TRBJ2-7	CASSLVQGSYEQYF	TGCGCCAGCAGCTTAGTACAGGGGTCCTACGAGCAGTACTTC
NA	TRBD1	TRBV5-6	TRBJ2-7	CASSLTGGNEQYF	TGTGCCAGCAGCTTGACAGGGGGCAACGAGCAGTACTTC
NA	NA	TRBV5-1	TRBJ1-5	CASSLTSGSNQPQHF	TGCGCCAGCAGCTTGACTTCTGGCAGCAATCAGCCCCAGCATTTT
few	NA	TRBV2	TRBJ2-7	CASSVGRGYYEQYF	TGTGCCAGCAGTGTGGGTCGGGGATACTACGAGCAGTACTTC
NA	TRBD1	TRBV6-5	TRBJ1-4	CASRGQVPWGLFF	TGTGCCAGCAGAGGACAGGTGCCCTGGGGACTGTTTTTT
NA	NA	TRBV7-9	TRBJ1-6	CASSASRGAHDSPLHF	TGTGCCAGCAGCGCTAGTCGGGGGGCACACGATTCACCCCTCCACTTT
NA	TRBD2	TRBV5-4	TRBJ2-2	CASSLLASGNTGELFF	TGTGCCAGCAGCTTGTTAGCTAGCGGGAACACCGGGGAGCTGTTTTTT
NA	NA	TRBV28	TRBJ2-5	CASRTTGVQETQYF	TGTGCCAGCAGAACCACGGGGGTTCAAGAGACCCAGTACTTC
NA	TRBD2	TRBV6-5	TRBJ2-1	CASSSGGAGNEQFF	TGTGCCAGCAGTAGCGGGGGGGCTGGCAATGAGCAGTTCTTC
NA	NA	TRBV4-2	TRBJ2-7	CASSRRESEEQYF	TGTGCCAGCAGCCGCCGGGAGTCGGAAGAGCAGTACTTC
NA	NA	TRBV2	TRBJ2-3	CASSRDSDTQYF	TGTGCCAGCAGTAGGGACTCAGATACGCAGTATTTT
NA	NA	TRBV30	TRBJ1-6	CAWRGRSSNSPLHF	TGTGCCTGGAGAGGCCGTTCGTCGAATTCACCCCTCCACTTT
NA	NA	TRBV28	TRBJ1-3	CASSFPTGHGNTIYF	TGTGCCAGCAGTTTCCCAACAGGGCATGGAAACACCATATATTTT
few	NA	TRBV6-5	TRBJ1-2	CASRDGYYGYTF	TGTGCCAGCAGGGACGGATACTATGGCTACACCTTC
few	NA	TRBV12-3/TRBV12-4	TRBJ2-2	CASSSDSTGELFF	TGTGCCAGCAGTTCTGACAGTACCGGGGAGCTGTTTTTT
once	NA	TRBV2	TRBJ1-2	CASSTQGTNYGYTF	TGTGCCAGCTCCACACAGGGCACTAACTATGGCTACACCTTC
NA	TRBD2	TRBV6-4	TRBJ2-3	CASSDRGGTDTQYF	TGTGCCAGCAGTGACCGGGGGGGAACAGATACGCAGTATTTT
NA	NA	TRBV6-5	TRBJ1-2	CASSRSLGGYTF	TGTGCCAGCAGCCGATCACTCGGTGGCTACACCTTC
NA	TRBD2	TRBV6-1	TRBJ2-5	CASSEGLAGGQETQYF	TGTGCCAGCAGTGAGGGGCTAGCGGGAGGCCAAGAGACCCAGTACTTC
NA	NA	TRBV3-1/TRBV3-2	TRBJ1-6	CASSQVLRSPLHF	TGTGCCAGCAGCCAGGTTTTAAGGTCACCCCTCCACTTT